The clone carrying this T cell receptor (beta chain) has ten or more counts. Its antigen is not known. CDR3-region Arm-PCR and iRepertoire HTBI primers produced the TCR beta libraries. TCRdb re-called the multiplex PCR reads through MiXCR, storing one row per CDR3 protein. This table has 350,000 to 400,000 distinct CDR3 sequences, about a sixth appearing once. These data come from a study of regulatory T cells in long-lasting Graves disease. Study results and limitations: The study found lower TCR diversity in persistent Graves' patients than in newly diagnosed ones.

The time point denotes: newly diagnosed GD, antithyroid drugs for less than 3 months. PBMCs were the source of the RNA used for TCR sequencing. Trimming took off 1 base at V and 7 bases at J, with 11 bases between the two ends. Germline V gene sequence: CDR1 MDHEN, CDR2 SYDVKM. The CDR3 consists of 13 residues. The source is a female donor with Graves disease. The sample consisted of peripheral blood mononuclear cells (PBMCs), taken at new diagnosis, from a patient treated with antithyroid drugs. J is TRBJ2-7 and V is TRBV28; a weak D match, TRBD1 (6 bases). The chain's CDR3 is CASSLSPTGEQYF. CDR3 DNA sequence: TGTGCCAGCAGTTTATCCCCGACAGGAGAGCAGTACTTC.